Presented here are 32 T cell receptor beta chains from one specimen sequenced in a study of Graves' ophthalmopathy and Graves' hyperthyroidism. The authors amplified TCR beta CDR3 regions, and they did so from RNA transcripts for repertoire sequencing. HTBI-primed first-round RT-PCR preceded second-round multiplex PCR. TCRdb passed the multiplex PCR reads through MiXCR, listing each CDR3 protein once. This table has a few hundred thousand distinct CDR3 sequences, about 16% appearing once. The sequenced sample consisted of peripheral blood. The receptors were gathered from a woman under 30 with Graves' ophthalmopathy.

This clonotype turned up a few times. The chain carries TRBV27 and TRBJ1-1; 9 nucleotides align to TRBD1. The length of the CDR3 is 14 residues. V shed 5 bases and J 9 bases; nucleotides not matched to a gene: 10. Looked up from germline, CDR1 is MNHEY and CDR2 is SMNVEV (reference sequence). This chain's CDR3 is CASSDIRTGVKAFF. CDR3 coding DNA: TGTGCCAGCAGTGACATTAGGACAGGGGTAAAAGCTTTCTTT.

At least ten counts were recorded for this clonotype. The V call is TRBV7-2, the J call TRBJ2-4; a weak D match, TRBD1 (5 bases). CDR1 SGHTA and CDR2 FQGNSA come from the germline V gene. Trimming stripped 1 base from V and 4 bases from J, with 8 bases between. This CDR3 has 14 amino acids. CDR3 region: CASSLGPGKNIQYF. The CDR3 nucleotides read TGTGCCAGCAGCTTAGGGCCAGGGAAAAACATTCAGTACTTC.

In this sample, this clonotype turned up many times. The J gene is TRBJ1-1, the V gene TRBV18, with D unclear. Germline-derived CDR1 and CDR2 are KGHSH and LQKENI. CDR3 length: 13 residues. The V and J ends lost 2 bases and 1 base respectively, with 5 bases between them. CDR3 sequence reads: CASSPVGNTEAFF. The CDR3, as DNA: TGTGCCAGCTCACCAGTCGGGAACACTGAAGCTTTCTTT.

This clonotype was seen ten or more times. The genes are TRBV29-1 and TRBJ2-7; 10 nucleotides match TRBD2. The CDR3 has 12 residues. Losses at the gene ends were 5 bases for V and 6 bases for J; bases not matched to a gene: 4. In germline, CDR1 is SQVTM, CDR2 ANQGSEA. The chain's CDR3 is CSVFRTSGEQYF. Here the CDR3 DNA reads TGCAGCGTTTTTCGGACTAGCGGCGAGCAGTACTTC.

V is TRBV6-2 or TRBV6-3 and J is TRBJ2-7; no reliable D call. This CDR3 is built from 13 residues. Between the trimmed V and J ends, which lost 4 bases and 4 bases, there was a span of 11 bases. Germline-derived CDR1 and CDR2 are MNHEY and SVGEGT. This chain's CDR3 is CASSLKETYEQYF. For the CDR3, the DNA is TGTGCCAGCAGTTTGAAGGAAACTTACGAGCAGTACTTC.

This clonotype showed up many times. The rearrangement links TRBV7-6 to TRBJ2-2, with 9 bases matching TRBD2. The CDR3 loop spans 15 amino acids. The junction had 5 bases not matched to a gene; V was cut back by 3 bases and J by 6 bases. Per germline, CDR1 SGHVS and CDR2 FNYEAQ. Written as DNA, the CDR3 is TGTGCCAGCAGCTTGGTAGCGGGAGTCGCCGGGGAGCTGTTTTTT. This gives the protein CASSLVAGVAGELFF.

This clonotype came up many times. The chain is built from TRBV24-1 and TRBJ2-2, with 7 bases matching TRBD1. The CDR3 totals 16 residues. V trimming: 4 bases; J trimming: 2 bases; junction bases outside the gene matches: 6. The V gene's germline CDR1 is KGHDR and CDR2 SFDVKD. The CDR3 bases are TGTGCCACCAGTGACCCTGGGACAGCAAACACCGGGGAGCTGTTTTTT. The encoded protein is CATSDPGTANTGELFF.

This clonotype was detected many times. The rearrangement joins TRBV12-3 or TRBV12-4 to TRBJ1-1; D call uncertain. CDR3 size: 13 residues. Trimming cost V 3 bases and J 4 bases, with 9 bases left between them. Here the CDR3 reads CASSFGQITEAFF. Here the CDR3 DNA reads TGTGCCAGCAGTTTCGGGCAGATCACTGAAGCTTTCTTT.

This clonotype was seen many times. V is TRBV11-2 and J is TRBJ2-5, with 11 bases lining up with TRBD2. CDR3 length: 15 amino acids. Trimming cost V 5 bases and J 0 bases; bases outside gene matches: 2. CDR1 SGHAT and CDR2 FQNNGV come from the germline V gene. DNA for the CDR3: TGTGCCAGCAGCGTAGCGGGAGGGAACCAAGAGACCCAGTACTTC. Protein sequence: CASSVAGGNQETQYF.

This clonotype showed up many times. The chain employs TRBV25-1 and TRBJ2-2; 9 nucleotides match TRBD1. Germline-derived CDR1 and CDR2 are MGHDK and SYGVNS. Germline trimming cut 6 bases from V and 1 base from J; bases unmatched to any gene: 18. CDR3 length equals 20 residues. The CDR3 protein is CASSQVGDRAYPGNTGELFF. As DNA, the CDR3 is TGTGCCAGCAGCCAAGTGGGGGACAGGGCCTATCCTGGGAACACCGGGGAGCTGTTTTTT.

In this sample, this clonotype turned up many times. The rearrangement links TRBV20-1 to TRBJ1-6; D unclear. Germline V gene sequence: CDR1 DFQATT, CDR2 SNEGSKA (reference sequence). The CDR3 is 15 amino acids. V dropped 5 bases and J dropped 0 bases, with 11 bases sitting between them. The CDR3 DNA sequence: TGCAGTGCTGGCCGGCGGAGCTCCTATAATTCACCCCTCCACTTT. This sequence encodes CSAGRRSSYNSPLHF.

On this clonotype itself: One junction end disagrees with the germline gene, perhaps due to a read error. The chain employs TRBV18 and TRBJ2-7, with D possibly TRBD1 on 6 matching bases. CDR3 length: 13 residues. Per the germline V gene, CDR1 is KGHSH and CDR2 is LQKENI. CDR3 amino acids: CASPPGTRYEQYF. The DNA of the CDR3 is TGTGCCAGCCCACCGGGGACACGCTACGAGCAGTACTTC.

This clonotype came up a few times. V and J are TRBV12-3 or TRBV12-4 and TRBJ1-2, with 9 nucleotides matching TRBD1. V gave up 6 bases and J gave up 7 bases; unmatched junction bases: 9. CDR3 length: 14 amino acids. CDR3 sequence: CASSVDRGVGGYTF. CDR3 sequence (DNA): TGTGCCAGCAGCGTTGACAGGGGGGTGGGTGGCTACACCTTC.

Many counts were recorded for this clonotype. V is TRBV6-2 or TRBV6-3 and J is TRBJ1-5; D is unclear. This CDR3 is 13 amino acids long. Trimming left V 5 bases short and J 1 base short, with 6 bases between. The germline V gene has CDR1 MNHEY and CDR2 SVGEGT. The CDR3 nucleotides are TGTGCCAGCAGTAAGATAAGCAATCAGCCCCAGCATTTT. This codes for CASSKISNQPQHF.

This clonotype was counted many times. The chain joins TRBV5-1 to TRBJ1-1; a possible D gene is TRBD1 (5 bases). The germline CDR1 and CDR2 sequences are SGHRS and YFSETQ. This CDR3 has 18 amino acids. V lost 4 bases to trimming and J lost 4 bases, with 26 bases between them. The CDR3 DNA reads TGCGCCAGCAGCCAACACCCACCGGGACCCGGCGGTACCACTGAAGCTTTCTTT. This sequence encodes CASSQHPPGPGGTTEAFF.

Ten or more counts support this clonotype. The chain couples TRBV19 to TRBJ1-6, with D unclear. CDR1 is LNHDA and CDR2 is SQIVND in the germline V gene (reference sequence). The V gene lost 3 bases and the J gene lost 9 bases, with 6 bases spanning the gap. The CDR3 spans 12 residues. The CDR3 loop reads CASSMSGSPLHF. In nucleotides, the CDR3 is TGTGCCAGTAGTATGAGCGGTTCACCCCTCCACTTT.

This chain uses TRBV11-2 with TRBJ2-7; no clear D. Trimming shortened V by 8 bases and J by 7 bases, and 12 bases separated the two germline ends. CDR1 is SGHAT, CDR2 FQNNGV, per germline. The length of the CDR3 is 11 residues. The CDR3 coding sequence is TGTGCCAGCGCTGACCTCTTGGAGCAGTACTTC. Translated, it gives CASADLLEQYF.

This chain connects TRBV6-1 to TRBJ2-5; 9 positions agree with TRBD2. Germline V gene data show CDR1 as MNHNS and CDR2 as SASEGT. The CDR3 consists of 16 residues. Trimming took 6 bases from V and 0 from J; bases not matched to a gene: 8. Here the CDR3 reads CASSPAGGTYQETQYF. The CDR3 nucleotides read TGTGCCAGCAGCCCCGCGGGAGGGACATACCAAGAGACCCAGTACTTC.

In this sample, this clonotype turned up many times. V is TRBV30 and J is TRBJ1-3; D remains unclear. Trimming removed 5 bases at V and 10 bases at J, with 9 bases between. Germline V gene sequence: CDR1 GTSNPN, CDR2 SVGIG (reference sequence). This CDR3 region has 10 residues. The CDR3 is CAWGRGTIYF. For the CDR3, the DNA is TGTGCCTGGGGAAGAGGGACCATATATTTT. Supplemented by reference TRBV30 and TRBJ1-3, the full variable domain reads SQTIHQWPATLVQPVGSPLSLECTVEGTSNPNLYWYRQAAGRGLQLLFYSVGIGQISSEVPQNLSASRPQDRQFILSSKKLLLSDSGFYLCAWGRGTIYFGEGSWLTVV.

This clonotype occurred many times. The V and J genes are TRBV28 and TRBJ1-3; D unresolved. The length of the CDR3 is 17 residues. Trimming removed 6 bases from V and 2 bases from J, with 20 bases in between. Germline values: CDR1 MDHEN, CDR2 SYDVKM. CDR3 loop: CASRFELGSGPGNTIYF. The CDR3 DNA is TGTGCCAGCAGATTTGAACTGGGGTCCGGCCCTGGAAACACCATATATTTT. The full variable domain, in which reference TRBV28 and TRBJ1-3 provide the parts outside the CDR3, is DVKVTQSSRYLVKRTGEKVFLECVQDMDHENMFWYRQDPGLGLRLIYFSYDVKMKEKGDIPEGYSVSREKKERFSLILESASTNQTSMYLCASRFELGSGPGNTIYFGEGSWLTVV.

This clonotype was observed at least ten times. The rearrangement links TRBV5-4 to TRBJ1-1, with 11 bases fitting TRBD1. The V and J ends lost 4 bases and 3 bases, in that order; junction bases with no gene match: 5. This CDR3 is 15 amino acids long. Germline CDR1 reads SGHNT; CDR2 reads YYREEE (reference sequence). The CDR3 here is CASSGTGGLDTEAFF. The CDR3 region has the DNA TGTGCCAGCAGCGGGACAGGGGGTCTCGACACTGAAGCTTTCTTT.

This clonotype was seen repeatedly, ten times or more. The gene calls are TRBV6-2 or TRBV6-3 and TRBJ2-7; 8 nucleotides line up with TRBD1. The germline gives CDR1 MNHEY, CDR2 SVGEGT. V shed 4 bases and J 6 bases; nucleotides not matched to a gene: 11. The CDR3 loop spans 15 amino acids. Here the CDR3 reads CASSWPGQVRSEQYF. CDR3 nucleotide sequence: TGTGCCAGCAGTTGGCCGGGACAGGTCCGAAGCGAGCAGTACTTC.

The chain combines TRBV29-1 with TRBJ2-2; a weak D match, TRBD1 (6 bases). V lost 1 base and J 2 bases, leaving 8 bases between the germline ends. The CDR3 contains 14 residues. Per the germline V gene, CDR1 is SQVTM and CDR2 is ANQGSEA. CDR3 loop: CSVEAQGNTGELFF. CDR3 nucleotide sequence: TGCAGCGTTGAAGCACAGGGCAACACCGGGGAGCTGTTTTTT.

This clonotype appeared many times. The chain combines TRBV7-3 with TRBJ1-1; no reliable D call. The CDR3 is made up of 14 amino acids. In germline, CDR1 is SGHTA, CDR2 FQGTGA. V shed 1 base and J shed 4 bases, with 10 bases lying between them. CDR3 in amino acids: CASSLIDGVTEAFF. In DNA, the CDR3 is TGTGCCAGCAGCTTAATCGATGGAGTCACTGAAGCTTTCTTT.

This clonotype was counted many times. The chain uses TRBV7-7 and TRBJ2-2; the D gene is possibly TRBD1 (6 bases). Per germline, CDR1 SSHAT and CDR2 FNYEAQ (reference sequence). The CDR3 totals 12 residues. DNA of the CDR3: TGTGCAATACACAGGGCCGCCGGGGAGCTGTTTTTT. This encodes CAIHRAAGELFF.

The CDR3 coding sequence is TGCAGCGTAGGAGGAGCGGGAGGGCCCTGCGAGCAGTACTTC. Translating it yields CSVGGAGGPCEQYF. This chain uses TRBV29-1 with TRBJ2-7, with 10 bases aligning to TRBD2. V gave up 6 bases and J gave up 6 bases; unmatched junction bases: 11. This CDR3 is 14 amino acids long. Germline assignment: CDR1 SQVTM and CDR2 ANQGSEA.

At least ten counts were recorded for this clonotype. The J gene is TRBJ2-1, the V gene TRBV12-3 or TRBV12-4; TRBD2 agrees at 8 bases. Trimming cost V 7 bases and J 3 bases; bases outside gene matches: 5. The CDR3 covers 14 residues. The CDR3 protein is CASTSGLVYNEQFF. The CDR3 region has the DNA TGTGCCAGCACCTCGGGACTAGTCTACAATGAGCAGTTCTTC.

This clonotype was observed many times. The chain uses TRBV6-2 or TRBV6-3 and TRBJ2-2, with 7 bases that match TRBD1. The CDR3 consists of 14 residues. CDR1 and CDR2 (germline): MNHEY, SVGEGT. J gave up 6 bases and V 7 bases, and 8 bases lay outside the gene matches. The CDR3 DNA sequence: TGTGCCAGCAACTACAGGGGAGAGTCCGGGGAGCTGTTTTTT. Its protein is CASNYRGESGELFF.

This clonotype was seen repeatedly, ten times or more. The genes are TRBV6-5 and TRBJ2-2; D remains ambiguous. The CDR3 has 17 residues. Deletions cut 3 bases from V and 2 bases from J, with 16 bases between. The V gene's germline CDR1 is MNHEY and CDR2 SVGAGI. CDR3 loop: CASSYNTPVTNTGELFF. In DNA form, the CDR3 reads TGTGCCAGCAGTTATAATACCCCGGTAACTAACACCGGGGAGCTGTTTTTT.

This clonotype was counted at least ten times. This chain connects TRBV9 to TRBJ1-1; no firm D call. CDR3 length: 14 residues. The germline V gene has CDR1 SGDLS and CDR2 YYNGEE. V lost 7 bases to trimming and J lost 2 bases, with 15 bases between them. CDR3 residues: CASALGGPNTEAFF. In DNA form, the CDR3 reads TGTGCCAGCGCTCTGGGAGGGCCCAACACTGAAGCTTTCTTT.

This clonotype was recorded at least ten times. The chain has TRBV12-3 or TRBV12-4 and TRBJ2-7; a possible D gene is TRBD1 (5 bases). V lost 7 bases, J lost 2 bases, and 12 bases lay in between. The CDR3 extends over 13 amino acids. The CDR3 loop is CASTITGTYEQYF. CDR3 DNA sequence: TGTGCCAGCACAATTACAGGTACCTACGAGCAGTACTTC.

In its sample, this clonotype was seen many times. V and J are TRBV6-2 or TRBV6-3 and TRBJ2-7; TRBD2 is a possible D gene (6 bases). V was pared by 4 bases and J by 3 bases, with 22 bases between. CDR3 length: 17 residues. Per the germline V gene, CDR1 is MNHEY and CDR2 is SVGEGT. This chain's CDR3 is CASSSGPNSWEDYEQYF. The CDR3 DNA is TGTGCCAGCAGTTCCGGGCCAAACTCGTGGGAGGACTACGAGCAGTACTTC.